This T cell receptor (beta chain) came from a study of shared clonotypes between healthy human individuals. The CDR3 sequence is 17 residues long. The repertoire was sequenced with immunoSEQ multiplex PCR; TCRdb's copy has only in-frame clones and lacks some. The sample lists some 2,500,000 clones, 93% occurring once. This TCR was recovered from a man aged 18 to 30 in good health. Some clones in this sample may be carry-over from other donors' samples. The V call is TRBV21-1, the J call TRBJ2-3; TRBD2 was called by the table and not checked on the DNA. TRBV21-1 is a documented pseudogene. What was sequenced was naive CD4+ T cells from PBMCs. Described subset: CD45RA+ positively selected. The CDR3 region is CASSKCVPPQRTDTQYF. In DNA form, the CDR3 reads TGTGCCAGCAGCAAGTGCGTCCCGCCCCAACGTACAGATACGCAGTATTTT.